Listed below are T cell receptor beta chains from one sample, sequenced in a study of blood T cell repertoires in COVID-19. Libraries were prepared by immunoSEQ multiplex PCR; TCRdb keeps only in-frame clonotypes and omits some of them. Counted here are under 140,000 clones, roughly nine tenths occurring once; the ten biggest clones make up approximately 4.8%. The sequenced sample was peripheral blood. The receptors here all came from a human donor in a cohort sampled during active COVID-19. The CDR3 runs from the conserved cysteine through the conserved F or W. The D gene is left open where the match is weak. Expanded clones are given a class, and other clones once, few, many or no size at all.

clone size	J gene	D gene	CDR3 length	V gene	CDR3 protein	CDR3 DNA
-	TRBJ2-1	TRBD2	15	TRBV6-4	CASSDLRGGYNEQFF	TGTGCCAGCAGTGACCTCCGGGGGGGCTACAATGAGCAGTTCTTC
few	TRBJ1-2	TRBD1	14	TRBV28	CASSRDRVAYGYTF	TGTGCCAGCAGTCGAGACAGGGTGGCCTATGGCTACACCTTC
-	TRBJ2-7	-	14	TRBV12-5	CASGLVTKAGEQYF	TGTGCTAGTGGTTTGGTAACGAAGGCGGGGGAGCAGTACTTC
-	TRBJ2-1	-	13	TRBV14	CASSQETAVEQFF	TGTGCCAGCAGCCAAGAAACAGCTGTTGAGCAGTTCTTC
few	TRBJ2-7	TRBD1	14	TRBV5-1	CASSAGTGPYEQYF	TGCGCCAGCAGCGCCGGGACAGGACCCTACGAGCAGTACTTC
-	TRBJ1-2	TRBD1	15	TRBV19	CASSIDGQAGGGYTF	TGTGCCAGTAGTATAGACGGACAGGCGGGAGGTGGCTACACCTTC
-	TRBJ1-5	TRBD1	16	TRBV4-1	CASSQALLRGNQPQHF	TGCGCCAGCAGCCAAGCCTTACTCAGGGGGAATCAGCCCCAGCATTTT
few	TRBJ1-1	TRBD1	17	TRBV6-1	CASSASPQGASSIRAFF	TGTGCCAGCAGTGCATCCCCACAGGGGGCATCAAGTATTAGGGCTTTCTTT
-	TRBJ2-5	TRBD1	13	TRBV7-9	CASSLQGAETQYF	TGTGCCAGCAGCTTACAGGGGGCTGAGACCCAGTACTTC
-	TRBJ2-2	-	18	TRBV11-2	CASSSRAGGTSNTGELFF	TGTGCCAGCAGCTCTAGGGCAGGGGGGACCTCGAACACCGGGGAGCTGTTTTTT
-	TRBJ1-5	-	16	TRBV7-2	CASSTTYSGGNQPQHF	TGTGCCAGCAGCACGACTTATTCGGGGGGCAATCAGCCCCAGCATTTT
once	TRBJ2-7	TRBD1	19	TRBV27	CASSLFFWGEGQGSYEQYF	TGTGCCAGCAGTTTATTTTTTTGGGGTGAGGGACAGGGGTCCTACGAGCAGTACTTC
-	TRBJ2-2	-	14	TRBV6-6	CASSYSLDTGELFF	TGTGCCAGCAGTTACTCCCTAGATACCGGGGAGCTGTTTTTT
-	TRBJ1-6	-	14	TRBV4-3	CASGGGPYNSPLHF	TGCGCCAGCGGGGGAGGGCCCTATAATTCACCCCTCCACTTT
-	TRBJ1-4	TRBD1	15	TRBV19	CASRDGGAGGQKLFF	TGTGCCAGTAGGGACGGAGGGGCAGGGGGGCAAAAACTGTTTTTT
-	TRBJ2-3	-	18	TRBV27	CASSSPFPGQGSTDTQYF	TGTGCCAGCAGTTCCCCCTTTCCCGGGCAGGGCAGCACAGATACGCAGTATTTT
once	TRBJ2-3	TRBD2	19	TRBV29-1	CSVEGLAGAILPGTDTQYF	TGCAGCGTTGAGGGACTAGCGGGGGCCATCCTCCCTGGCACAGATACGCAGTATTTT
-	TRBJ1-1	-	12	TRBV2	CASSEEGRGTFF	TGTGCCAGCAGTGAAGAAGGCAGGGGAACTTTCTTT
-	TRBJ2-1	TRBD1	14	TRBV29-1	CSVVGQGAPLGQFF	TGCAGCGTTGTCGGTCAGGGGGCTCCTCTTGGGCAGTTCTTC
once	TRBJ2-5	-	13	TRBV12-3/TRBV12-4	CASSFLGGETQYF	TGTGCCAGCAGTTTTCTGGGGGGAGAGACCCAGTACTTC
-	TRBJ1-5	TRBD1	14	TRBV7-6	CASSVGTANQPQHF	TGTGCCAGCAGCGTCGGGACAGCCAATCAGCCCCAGCATTTT
-	TRBJ2-5	TRBD1	15	TRBV5-6	CASSFAGQVKETQYF	TGTGCCAGCAGCTTCGCGGGACAGGTGAAAGAGACCCAGTACTTC
-	TRBJ2-1	TRBD1	14	TRBV15	CATTLQGNYNEQFF	TGTGCCACCACCCTACAGGGGAACTACAATGAGCAGTTCTTC
once	TRBJ1-5	-	15	TRBV7-2	CASSSGHGENQPQHF	TGTGCCAGCAGCTCGGGACACGGGGAGAATCAGCCCCAGCATTTT
once	TRBJ2-1	-	15	TRBV7-3	CASSPHRDGYNEQFF	TGTGCCAGCAGCCCACACAGGGACGGGTACAATGAGCAGTTCTTC
-	TRBJ1-5	-	16	TRBV7-9	CASSLAGGHGNQPQHF	TGTGCCAGCAGCTTAGCGGGAGGGCACGGCAATCAGCCCCAGCATTTT
-	TRBJ2-5	TRBD1	17	TRBV23-1	CASSQPAGQGLQETQYF	TGCGCCAGCAGTCAACCAGCCGGACAGGGCCTACAAGAGACCCAGTACTTC
-	TRBJ2-5	-	12	TRBV29-1	CSVATSQETQYF	TGCAGCGTCGCGACATCTCAAGAGACCCAGTACTTC
-	TRBJ2-7	TRBD2	15	TRBV11-2	CASSLVGGSSYEQYF	TGTGCCAGCAGCTTAGTTGGCGGGAGCTCCTACGAGCAGTACTTC
-	TRBJ2-7	-	16	TRBV4-3	CASSQDRRDRAYEQYF	TGCGCCAGCAGCCAAGATAGGCGGGACAGAGCCTACGAGCAGTACTTC
-	TRBJ2-7	-	13	TRBV5-4	CASSLTGGDEQYF	TGTGCCAGCAGCTTGACGGGGGGCGACGAGCAGTACTTC
-	TRBJ1-2	TRBD1	12	TRBV27	CASSTGAYGYTF	TGTGCCAGCAGCACAGGGGCCTATGGCTACACCTTC
-	TRBJ1-2	TRBD1	13	TRBV24-1	CATSETGQPGYTF	TGTGCCACCAGTGAGACAGGGCAACCGGGCTACACCTTC
-	TRBJ2-6	-	15	TRBV27	CASSLGGLGANVLTF	TGTGCCAGCAGTTTAGGAGGACTTGGGGCCAACGTCCTGACTTTC
once	TRBJ2-1	TRBD2	15	TRBV5-1	CASSSPSGYRNEQFF	TGCGCCAGCAGCTCTCCTAGCGGCTACCGAAATGAGCAGTTCTTC
-	TRBJ2-7	TRBD1	20	TRBV15	CATSGLVGGAWGLYEDEQYF	TGTGCCACCAGCGGTCTAGTAGGGGGCGCGTGGGGATTGTACGAGGACGAGCAGTACTTC
few	TRBJ1-5	-	15	TRBV15	CATSRDPGGNQPQHF	TGTGCCACCAGCAGAGATCCAGGGGGCAATCAGCCCCAGCATTTT
-	TRBJ1-5	-	12	TRBV7-2	CASSTGNQPQHF	TGTGCCAGCAGCACAGGGAATCAGCCCCAGCATTTT
-	TRBJ2-2	-	14	TRBV7-8	CASSMIRVGGELFF	TGTGCCAGCAGCATGATCAGGGTTGGCGGGGAGCTGTTTTTT
-	TRBJ2-2	TRBD1	14	TRBV2	CASSQRQGTGELFF	TGTGCCAGCAGCCAAAGACAGGGGACCGGGGAGCTGTTTTTT
-	TRBJ2-1	TRBD2	16	TRBV5-1	CASSLGGLAGDNEQFF	TGCGCCAGCAGCTTGGGGGGACTAGCGGGAGATAATGAGCAGTTCTTC
-	TRBJ2-1	TRBD2	16	TRBV3-1/TRBV3-2	CASSQPGTSRTGVQFF	TGTGCCAGCAGCCAGCCTGGGACTAGCCGGACCGGTGTGCAGTTCTTC
-	TRBJ1-2	TRBD1	15	TRBV25-1	CASSAGTGPSYGYTF	TGTGCCAGCAGTGCCGGGACAGGCCCTAGCTATGGCTACACCTTC
-	TRBJ1-1	-	13	TRBV2	CASSTGGDTEAFF	TGTGCCAGCAGTACTGGGGGCGACACTGAAGCTTTCTTT
-	TRBJ1-2	TRBD1	15	TRBV5-8	CASSSGQGKMDGYTF	TGTGCCAGCAGCTCCGGACAGGGGAAGATGGATGGCTACACCTTC
-	TRBJ2-1	TRBD2	14	TRBV6-2/TRBV6-3	CASSDSGRYNEQFF	TGTGCCAGCAGTGATAGCGGGAGATACAATGAGCAGTTCTTC
-	TRBJ2-2	TRBD2	16	TRBV4-1	CASSQAPSGMPRELFF	TGCGCCAGCAGCCAAGCCCCTAGCGGGATGCCAAGGGAGCTGTTTTTT
-	TRBJ1-1	-	13	TRBV6-1	CASSARAATEAFF	TGTGCCAGCAGTGCCAGGGCGGCCACTGAAGCTTTCTTT
-	TRBJ2-3	TRBD1	16	TRBV5-1	CASSPSGQGSQDTQYF	TGCGCCAGCAGCCCCTCGGGACAGGGGTCTCAGGATACGCAGTATTTT
-	TRBJ1-2	-	14	TRBV3-1/TRBV3-2	CASSRETTNYGYTF	TGTGCCAGCAGCCGTGAGACAACTAACTATGGCTACACCTTC